Listed here are 9 T cell receptor beta chains from one sample, sequenced in a study of blood T cell repertoires in COVID-19 (dated by TCRdb to 2020 to 2021). Receptor libraries were prepared by the immunoSEQ multiplex PCR assay. Entries here come from immuneACCESS through TCRdb and include only in-frame sequences with V and J called. Some clones fail to appear in such tables; in the studies checked, an unresolved V gene covers under half of the shortfall, and the cause of the remainder is unknown. The sample records around 150,000 clones, 65% to 90% of which are singletons. Roughly 8% of the sample belongs to the ten largest clones. The specimen sequenced was peripheral blood. The receptors come from a man between 60 and 75 years old with acute or convalescent COVID-19.

The V gene is TRBV13, the J gene TRBJ2-5; D not resolved. Germline-derived CDR1 and CDR2 are PRHDT and FYEKMQ (reference sequence). The CDR3 totals 14 residues. Trimming removed 3 bases at V and 5 bases at J, with 13 bases between. The CDR3 loop reads CASSLKGPGETQYF. The CDR3 DNA reads as TGTGCCAGCAGCTTGAAAGGCCCCGGGGAGACCCAGTACTTC.

The rearrangement uses TRBV3-1 (or the pseudogene TRBV3-2) and TRBJ2-2; 9 nucleotides line up with TRBD2. Germline trimming cut 6 bases from V and 4 bases from J; bases unmatched to any gene: 3. From germline, CDR1 is LGHDT and CDR2 YNNKEL (reference sequence). The CDR3 sequence is 14 residues long. DNA for the CDR3: TGTGCCAGCAGGGCAGCGGGAGGCACCGGGGAGCTGTTTTTT. Encoded protein: CASRAAGGTGELFF.

The rearrangement uses TRBV28 and TRBJ2-1; no firm D call. The CDR3 sequence is 11 residues long. V was cut by 5 bases and J by 7 bases, with 6 bases left in between. Germline assignment: CDR1 MDHEN and CDR2 SYDVKM. The CDR3 is CASSDENEQFF. DNA of the CDR3: TGTGCCAGCAGTGATGAGAATGAGCAGTTCTTC. Variable domain in full (rest from reference TRBV28 and TRBJ2-1): DVKVTQSSRYLVKRTGEKVFLECVQDMDHENMFWYRQDPGLGLRLIYFSYDVKMKEKGDIPEGYSVSREKKERFSLILESASTNQTSMYLCASSDENEQFFGPGTRLTVL.

The gene calls are TRBV14 and TRBJ1-2; the match to TRBD1 covers 8 bases. The V gene end was trimmed by 4 bases and the J gene end by 0 bases; junction bases not matched to a gene: 13. Germline-derived CDR1 and CDR2 are SGHDN and FVKESK. There are 18 residues in the CDR3. CDR3 in amino acids: CASSPKVRDRRTNYGYTF. The CDR3 nucleotides are TGTGCCAGCAGCCCCAAGGTTCGGGACAGGAGAACTAACTATGGCTACACCTTC.

This sequence joins TRBV19 and TRBJ2-7; 9 bases are a match to TRBD1. The J segment lost 3 bases and the V segment lost 6 bases, leaving 6 bases of the junction unmatched. The germline V gene encodes CDR1 LNHDA and CDR2 SQIVND (reference sequence). The CDR3 is 14 amino acids. The CDR3 bases are TGTGCCAGTAGGCCACAGGGGGCCCTCTACGAGCAGTACTTC. It codes for CASRPQGALYEQYF.

The DNA for the CDR3 is TGTGCCAGCAGTGGACAGGGTGGTTCCTACGAGCAGTACTTC. Protein sequence: CASSGQGGSYEQYF. The rearrangement uses TRBV2 and TRBJ2-7, with 7 bases lining up with TRBD1. Germline CDR1 reads SNHLY; CDR2 reads FYNNEI. This CDR3 spans 14 amino acids. The ends lost 4 bases at V and 1 base at J; junction bases unmatched: 4.

The rearrangement joins TRBV19 to TRBJ2-4, with 7 bases matching TRBD1. Germline trimming cut 6 bases from V and 0 bases from J; bases unmatched to any gene: 5. CDR1 LNHDA and CDR2 SQIVND come from the germline V gene (reference sequence). This CDR3 is built from 15 residues. The CDR3 loop is CASRGTDLAKNIQYF. CDR3 sequence (DNA): TGTGCCAGTAGAGGGACAGACTTAGCCAAAAACATTCAGTACTTC. Full variable domain (missing parts from reference TRBV19 and TRBJ2-4): DGGITQSPKYLFRKEGQNVTLSCEQNLNHDAMYWYRQDPGQGLRLIYYSQIVNDFQKGDIAEGYSVSREKKESFPLTVTSAQKNPTAFYLCASRGTDLAKNIQYFGAGTRLSVL.

In this sample, this clone turned up many times. The rearrangement joins TRBV5-1 to TRBJ2-3, with TRBD2 as a possible D gene (6 bases). CDR3 size: 20 residues. Germline CDR1 is SGHRS and CDR2 is YFSETQ. V lost 0 bases, J lost 1 base, and 24 bases lay in between. The CDR3: CASSLARSFGRGGGTDTQYF. The CDR3 nucleotides are TGCGCCAGCAGCTTGGCCCGTAGTTTTGGCCGTGGCGGGGGCACAGATACGCAGTATTTT. Full variable domain (rest looked up from reference TRBV5-1 and TRBJ2-3): KAGVTQTPRYLIKTRGQQVTLSCSPISGHRSVSWYQQTPGQGLQFLFEYFSETQRNKGNFPGRFSGRQFSNSRSEMNVSTLELGDSALYLCASSLARSFGRGGGTDTQYFGPGTRLTVL.

The V and J genes are TRBV19 and TRBJ2-6; possibly TRBD2 for D (7 bases). CDR3 length: 17 amino acids. Trimming took off 5 bases at V and 0 bases at J, with 14 bases between the two ends. Germline CDR1 and CDR2: LNHDA and SQIVND (reference sequence). CDR3 DNA: TGTGCCAGTAGTCCTGGGGGGGCCAACTCTGGGGCCAACGTCCTGACTTTC. Translating gives CASSPGGANSGANVLTF.